The rows below give T cell receptor beta chains drawn from one sample of a study of shared clonotypes between healthy human individuals. Assay used: immunoSEQ multiplex PCR; TCRdb lists only in-frame clones, some missing. The sample contains about 2,100,000 clones, around 93% of which appear only once. What was sequenced was naive CD8+ T cells from PBMCs. All receptors come from a man aged 18-30 years in good health. Some clones in this sample may be carry-over from other donors' samples. CDR3s include the opening cysteine and the closing phenylalanine or tryptophan. The order of the fields is V gene, CDR3 protein.

V gene: TRBV5-1
CDR3 protein: CASSLEGYNQPQHF

V gene: TRBV27
CDR3 protein: CASSPTFSDEQFF

V gene: TRBV19
CDR3 protein: CASAVRDSYEQYF

V gene: TRBV12-5
CDR3 protein: CASGWLDRGSSYEQYF

V gene: TRBV9
CDR3 protein: CASSEGGNTEAFF

V gene: TRBV9
CDR3 protein: CASSGEGGSGSAYNEQFF

V gene: TRBV7-2
CDR3 protein: CASSSRANEQFF

V gene: TRBV9
CDR3 protein: CASSVAAGTSGLEQYF

V gene: TRBV15
CDR3 protein: CATSRGGARDEQYF

V gene: TRBV7-9
CDR3 protein: CASSYSGNTDTQYF

V gene: TRBV9
CDR3 protein: CASSLSRDRFRSYNEQFF

V gene: TRBV14
CDR3 protein: CASSQVGLRGPNYGYTF

V gene: TRBV9
CDR3 protein: CASSPQATGNTIYF

V gene: TRBV9
CDR3 protein: CASSPTGLHGYTF

V gene: TRBV19
CDR3 protein: CASSARVLDEQYF

V gene: TRBV13
CDR3 protein: CASSLGGRGTGELFF

V gene: TRBV29-1
CDR3 protein: CSVETSGTRNEQFF